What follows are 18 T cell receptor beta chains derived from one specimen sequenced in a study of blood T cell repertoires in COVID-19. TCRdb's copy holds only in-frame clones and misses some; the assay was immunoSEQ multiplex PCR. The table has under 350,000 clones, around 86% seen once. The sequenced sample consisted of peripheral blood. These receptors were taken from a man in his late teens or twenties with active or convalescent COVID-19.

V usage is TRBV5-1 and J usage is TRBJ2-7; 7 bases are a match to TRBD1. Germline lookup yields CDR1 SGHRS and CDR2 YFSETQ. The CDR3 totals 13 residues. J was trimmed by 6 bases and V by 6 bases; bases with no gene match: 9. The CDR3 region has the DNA TGCGCCAGCAAGGACAGGACAACGGGCGAGCAGTACTTC. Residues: CASKDRTTGEQYF.

Written as DNA, the CDR3 is TGTGCCACCAGAGCCCCAGGGGACGCTAACTATGGCTACACCTTC. Encoded protein: CATRAPGDANYGYTF. The rearrangement uses TRBV11-2 and TRBJ1-2; tentatively, D is TRBD1 (6 bases). CDR3 length: 15 amino acids. Trimming took 10 bases from V and 0 from J, leaving 18 bases between them. Looked up from germline, CDR1 is SGHAT and CDR2 is FQNNGV.

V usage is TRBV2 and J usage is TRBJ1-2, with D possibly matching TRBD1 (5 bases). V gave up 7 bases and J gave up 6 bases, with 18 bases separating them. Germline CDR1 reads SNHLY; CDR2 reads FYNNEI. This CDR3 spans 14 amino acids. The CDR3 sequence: CASTLAARENGYTF. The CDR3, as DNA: TGTGCCAGCACCCTTGCTGCCAGGGAAAATGGCTACACCTTC.

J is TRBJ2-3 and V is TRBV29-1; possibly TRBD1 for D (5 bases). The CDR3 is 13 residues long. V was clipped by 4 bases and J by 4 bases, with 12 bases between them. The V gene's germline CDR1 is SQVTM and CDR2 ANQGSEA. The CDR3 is CSVGSRAADTQYF. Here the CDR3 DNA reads TGCAGCGTTGGTTCCAGGGCCGCAGATACGCAGTATTTT.

DNA for the CDR3: TGTGCCAGCAGAGCAACAGGGGGCGCAGCTTTCTTT. Protein sequence: CASRATGGAAFF. The rearrangement uses TRBV12-3 or TRBV12-4 and TRBJ1-1, with 9 bases lining up with TRBD1. V dropped 6 bases and J dropped 10; count of bases not matched to a gene: 6. This CDR3 comprises 12 residues.

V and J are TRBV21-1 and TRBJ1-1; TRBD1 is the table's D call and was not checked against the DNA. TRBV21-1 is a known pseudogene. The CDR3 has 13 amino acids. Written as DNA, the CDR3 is TGTGCCAGCGGTATAGGGGGCCACACTGAAGCTTTCTTT. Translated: CASGIGGHTEAFF.

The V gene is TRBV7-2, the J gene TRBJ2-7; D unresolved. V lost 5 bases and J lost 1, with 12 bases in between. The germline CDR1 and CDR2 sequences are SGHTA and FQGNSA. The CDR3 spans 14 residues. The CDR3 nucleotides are TGTGCCAGCAGCCGTATCTCAGGATCCTACGAGCAGTACTTC. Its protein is CASSRISGSYEQYF.

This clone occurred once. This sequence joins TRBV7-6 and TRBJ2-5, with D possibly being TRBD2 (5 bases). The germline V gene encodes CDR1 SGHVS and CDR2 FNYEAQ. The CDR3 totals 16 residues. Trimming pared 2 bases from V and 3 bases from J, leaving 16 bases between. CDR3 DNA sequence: TGTGCCAGCAGCTTAAAAGCGGACCGAAGGGAAGAGACCCAGTACTTC. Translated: CASSLKADRREETQYF. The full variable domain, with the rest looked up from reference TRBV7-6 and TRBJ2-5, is GAGVSQSPRYKVTKRGQDVALRCDPISGHVSLYWYRQALGQGPEFLTYFNYEAQQDKSGLPNDRFSAERPEGSISTLTIQRTEQRDSAMYRCASSLKADRREETQYFGPGTRLLVL.

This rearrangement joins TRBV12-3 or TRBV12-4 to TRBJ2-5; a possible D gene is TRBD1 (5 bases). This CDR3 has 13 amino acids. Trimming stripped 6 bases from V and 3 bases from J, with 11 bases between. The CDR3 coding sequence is TGTGCCAGCAGCGAGTGGGGCGAAGAGACCCAGTACTTC. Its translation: CASSEWGEETQYF.

The CDR3 loop is CASSYRAGESGTEAFF. The CDR3 region has the DNA TGTGCCAGCAGTTACAGAGCAGGGGAATCGGGCACTGAAGCTTTCTTT. The chain uses TRBV6-6 and TRBJ1-1; D might be TRBD1 (6 bases). This CDR3 has 16 amino acids. V was shortened by 2 bases and J by 4 bases, with 17 bases between the two germline ends. The germline CDR1 and CDR2 sequences are MNHNY and SVGAGI (reference sequence).

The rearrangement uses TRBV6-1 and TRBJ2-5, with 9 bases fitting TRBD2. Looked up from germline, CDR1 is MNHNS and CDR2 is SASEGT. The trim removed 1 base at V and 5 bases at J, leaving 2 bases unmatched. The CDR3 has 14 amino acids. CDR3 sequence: CASSEDAGGETQYF. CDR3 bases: TGTGCCAGCAGTGAAGATGCGGGAGGGGAGACCCAGTACTTC.

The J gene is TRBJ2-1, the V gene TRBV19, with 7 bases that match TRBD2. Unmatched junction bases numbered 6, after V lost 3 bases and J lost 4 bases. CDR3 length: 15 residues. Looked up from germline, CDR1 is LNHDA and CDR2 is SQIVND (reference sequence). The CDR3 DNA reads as TGTGCCAGTAGTATCCGGACTAGTGGTTACAATGAGCAGTTCTTC. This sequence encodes CASSIRTSGYNEQFF.

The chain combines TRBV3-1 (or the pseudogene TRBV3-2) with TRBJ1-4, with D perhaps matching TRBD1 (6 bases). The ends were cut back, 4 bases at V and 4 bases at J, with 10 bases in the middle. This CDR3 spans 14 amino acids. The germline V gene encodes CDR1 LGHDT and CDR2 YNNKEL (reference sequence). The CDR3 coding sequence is TGTGCCAGCAGCCGGTCCAGGGGTAATGAAAAACTGTTTTTT. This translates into CASSRSRGNEKLFF.

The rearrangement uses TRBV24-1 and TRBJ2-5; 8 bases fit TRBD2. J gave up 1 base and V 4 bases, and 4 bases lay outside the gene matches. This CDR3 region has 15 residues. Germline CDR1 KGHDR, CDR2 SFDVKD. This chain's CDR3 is CATSDPGGIQETQYF. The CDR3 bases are TGTGCCACCAGTGACCCGGGGGGGATCCAAGAGACCCAGTACTTC.

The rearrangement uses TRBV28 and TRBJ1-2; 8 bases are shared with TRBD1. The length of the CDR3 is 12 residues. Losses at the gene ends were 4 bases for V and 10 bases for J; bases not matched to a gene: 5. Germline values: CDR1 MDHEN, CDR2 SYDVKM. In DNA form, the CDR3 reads TGTGCCAGCAGTTGGGGACAGGCAGTCTACACCTTC. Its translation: CASSWGQAVYTF.

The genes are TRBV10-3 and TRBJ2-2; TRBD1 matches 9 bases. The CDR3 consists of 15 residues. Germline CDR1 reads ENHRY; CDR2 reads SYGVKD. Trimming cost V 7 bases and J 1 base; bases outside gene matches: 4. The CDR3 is CAITKDRGNTGELFF. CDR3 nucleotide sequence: TGTGCCATCACCAAGGACAGGGGGAACACCGGGGAGCTGTTTTTT.

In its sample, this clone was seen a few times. The CDR3 coding sequence is TGTGCCAGCATTTTTGGGACAGGGTCCTACGAGCAGTACTTC. It specifies CASIFGTGSYEQYF. The gene calls are TRBV2 and TRBJ2-7; 9 bases agree with TRBD1. The CDR3 totals 14 residues. Germline V lookup: CDR1 SNHLY, CDR2 FYNNEI. The V segment lost 7 bases and the J segment 1 base; nucleotides outside the gene matches: 5.

CDR3: CASRRAEKLFF. The CDR3 DNA follows: TGTGCCAGCCGGCGGGCTGAAAAACTGTTTTTT. The chain joins TRBV6-5 to TRBJ1-4; D uncertain. The CDR3 has 11 residues. The germline V gene has CDR1 MNHEY and CDR2 SVGAGI. V was shortened by 8 bases and J by 7 bases, with 8 bases between the two germline ends.